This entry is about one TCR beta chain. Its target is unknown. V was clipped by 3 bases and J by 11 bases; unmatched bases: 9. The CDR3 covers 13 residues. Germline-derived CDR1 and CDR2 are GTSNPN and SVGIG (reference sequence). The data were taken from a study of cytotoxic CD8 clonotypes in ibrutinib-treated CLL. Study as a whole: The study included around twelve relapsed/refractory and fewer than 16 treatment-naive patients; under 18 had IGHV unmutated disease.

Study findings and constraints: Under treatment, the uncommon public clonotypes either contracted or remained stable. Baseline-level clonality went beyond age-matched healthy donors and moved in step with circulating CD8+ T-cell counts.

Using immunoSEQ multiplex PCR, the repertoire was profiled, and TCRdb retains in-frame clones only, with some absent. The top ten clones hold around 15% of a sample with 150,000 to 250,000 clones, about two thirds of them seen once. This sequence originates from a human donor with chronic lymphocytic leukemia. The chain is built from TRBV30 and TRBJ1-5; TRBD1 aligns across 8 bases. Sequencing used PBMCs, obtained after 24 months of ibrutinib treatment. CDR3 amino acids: CAWSGTGLESQHF. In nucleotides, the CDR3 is TGTGCCTGGAGCGGGACAGGTCTTGAGTCCCAGCATTTT.